Listed below are T cell receptor beta chains from one sample, sequenced in a study of technical replicates of blood from a few donors. The assay was immunoSEQ multiplex PCR, and TCRdb's table has in-frame clones only and misses some. The table has 68,000 or so clones, 92% seen once. Source material: T cells isolated from PBMCs. Receptor source: a human donor in good health. CDR3s include the opening cysteine and the closing phenylalanine or tryptophan. The D gene is left open where the match is weak. The listing skips clone size in some rows; elsewhere it reads once, few, many or a size class.

>TRBV10-3|NA|TRBD1|TRBJ1-1
TGTGCCATCAGCTTGACAGGGGGCAACACTGAAGCTTTCTTT
CAISLTGGNTEAFF
>TRBV19|NA|NA|TRBJ1-1
TGTGCCAGTAGTTTGTGGGGGCAAGGGGTTAACACTGAAGCTTTCTTT
CASSLWGQGVNTEAFF
>TRBV6-5|NA|NA|TRBJ1-1
TGTGCCAGCAGCCTCGGTCCCGCAGCTTTCTTT
CASSLGPAAFF
>TRBV7-2|once|NA|TRBJ1-2
TGTGCCAGCAGCTTAGTGGTACAATCTAACTATGGCTACACCTTC
CASSLVVQSNYGYTF
>TRBV28|NA|NA|TRBJ2-3
TGTGCCAGCAGTTTAATTAATTCAGGAGGCGCAGATACGCAGTATTTT
CASSLINSGGADTQYF
>TRBV7-8|NA|NA|TRBJ1-3
TGTGCCAGCAGCTATTCCGGGTCCTCTGGAAACACCATATATTTT
CASSYSGSSGNTIYF
>TRBV9|NA|NA|TRBJ2-3
TGTGCCAGCAGCGGGCTTGATACGCAGTATTTT
CASSGLDTQYF
>TRBV5-1|NA|NA|TRBJ1-1
TGCGCCAGCAGCTTCGGGGTGGGAACTGAAGCTTTCTTT
CASSFGVGTEAFF
>TRBV10-3|NA|TRBD2|TRBJ2-3
TGTGCCATCAGTGAGTCGAGTACTAGCGGGAGAGATACGCAGTATTTT
CAISESSTSGRDTQYF
>TRBV5-8|once|TRBD1|TRBJ2-5
TGTGCCAGCGGGACAGGGTCGAGGGAGACCCAGTACTTC
CASGTGSRETQYF
>TRBV4-1|few|NA|TRBJ1-1
TGCGCCAGCAGCCCCAGCGGGGGCACTGAAGCTTTCTTT
CASSPSGGTEAFF
>TRBV10-3|NA|NA|TRBJ1-2
TGTGCCATCAGTGAAAGACAGGCGGGCTACAGGTTGGGAGAAGGCTACACCTTC
CAISERQAGYRLGEGYTF
>TRBV19|NA|TRBD1|TRBJ2-6
TGTGCCAGTAGTATGGGACAGGGGAACTCTGGGGCCAACGTCCTGACTTTC
CASSMGQGNSGANVLTF
>TRBV5-6|NA|NA|TRBJ2-3
TGTGCCAGCAGCTTTATAAGCACAGATACGCAGTATTTT
CASSFISTDTQYF
>TRBV11-2|NA|TRBD2|TRBJ2-5
TGTGCCAGCAGCTTTACCACCCAGCGGGAGCTTTTGGAGACCCAGTACTTC
CASSFTTQRELLETQYF
>TRBV30|NA|NA|TRBJ2-1
TGTGCCTGGAGCGGGAGCTCCTACAATGAGCAGTTCTTC
CAWSGSSYNEQFF
>TRBV19|once|NA|TRBJ2-3
TGTGCCAGTAGTATGGTCGGGGGTACCATCACAGATACGCAGTATTTT
CASSMVGGTITDTQYF
>TRBV28|NA|NA|TRBJ2-4
TGTGCCAGCTCCAAGGGGGGGCTAGCCAAAAACATTCAGTACTTC
CASSKGGLAKNIQYF
>TRBV7-3|once|NA|TRBJ2-2
TGTGCCAGCAGCTTATTAGGCGGAAATCCGAACACCGGGGAGCTGTTTTTT
CASSLLGGNPNTGELFF
>TRBV28|few|TRBD1|TRBJ1-2
TGTGCCAGCAGTTTATCAGGACAGGGGATCTATGGCTACACCTTC
CASSLSGQGIYGYTF
>TRBV30|NA|TRBD1|TRBJ1-4
TGTGCCCTTATACAGGGGGCGACGGGAAAACTGTTTTTT
CALIQGATGKLFF
>TRBV19|NA|TRBD2|TRBJ2-7
TGTGCCAGTAGTATTAATGGGCCTACTAGCGGGAACATGTTCGAGCAGTACTTC
CASSINGPTSGNMFEQYF
>TRBV7-9|medium-sized|TRBD2|TRBJ2-7
TGTGCCAGCAGCTTAGGTGTAGGCCAGGGAGGGAACGAGCAGTACTTC
CASSLGVGQGGNEQYF
>TRBV28|NA|NA|TRBJ2-1
TGTGCCAGCAGTTTTGCCGAGAACAATGAGCAGTTCTTC
CASSFAENNEQFF
>TRBV7-2|NA|TRBD2|TRBJ2-1
TGTGCCAGCAGCTTAGTAGCGGGAGTGAGTCAGGGTAGGAATGAGCAGTTCTTC
CASSLVAGVSQGRNEQFF
>TRBV5-8|NA|NA|TRBJ2-2
TGTGCCAGCAGCTTACAGATCACCGGGGAGCTGTTTTTT
CASSLQITGELFF
>TRBV28|NA|NA|TRBJ1-2
TGTGCCAGCAGTTTTGGGGCGCTAGCTAACTATGGCTACACCTTC
CASSFGALANYGYTF
>TRBV5-6|NA|NA|TRBJ1-2
TGTGCCAGCAGCTTGTCGGGGGACTATGGCTACACCTTC
CASSLSGDYGYTF
>TRBV28|NA|NA|TRBJ1-2
TGTGCCAGCAGTTTAAGCTACTATGGCTACACCTTC
CASSLSYYGYTF
>TRBV4-1|once|NA|TRBJ2-2
TGCGCCAGCAGCTTCCTAGCTCCGGAGGTGGTCGGGGAGCTGTTTTTT
CASSFLAPEVVGELFF
>TRBV27|NA|TRBD1|TRBJ2-3
TGTGCCAGCAGTTCGACAGGGGCCCTACCTCGAACAGATACGCAGTATTTT
CASSSTGALPRTDTQYF
>TRBV6-5|NA|NA|TRBJ2-7
TGTGCCAGCAGTTACGCAGACGGGGACTACGAGCAGTACTTC
CASSYADGDYEQYF
>TRBV28|NA|TRBD2|TRBJ2-5
TGTGCCAGCAGTCCCACTAGCGGTCAAGAGACCCAGTACTTC
CASSPTSGQETQYF
>TRBV6-7|NA|NA|TRBJ1-2
TGTGCCAGCAGTTACCCGGTGGAGGCGAGGGCGTATGGCTACACCTTC
CASSYPVEARAYGYTF
>TRBV5-6|NA|NA|TRBJ1-2
TGTGCCAGCAGCCTCTGGGGGGACTCCCGCTATGGCTACATCTTC
CASSLWGDSRYGYIF
>TRBV6-5|once|NA|TRBJ1-1
TGTGCCAGCAGCCAGGGTAGGAGGGTTGAAGCTTTCTTT
CASSQGRRVEAFF
>TRBV5-1|NA|NA|TRBJ1-5
TGCGCCAGCAGCTTAACGGGGGTGGGGCCCCAGCATTTT
CASSLTGVGPQHF
>TRBV15|NA|TRBD2|TRBJ2-2
TGTGCCACCCGAACCTTAACTAGCGGGAGGGCGGGCACCGGGGAGCTGTTTTTT
CATRTLTSGRAGTGELFF
>TRBV6-6|NA|NA|TRBJ1-1
TGTGCCAGCAGTTACCTAGAAGCTTTCTTT
CASSYLEAFF